These 30 T cell receptor beta chains came from one sample sequenced in a study of T cells in Graves' hyperthyroidism and ophthalmopathy. TCR beta CDR3 regions were amplified from RNA transcripts. With the HTBI primer set, the TCR CDR3 went through a first round of RT-PCR. Via MiXCR, TCRdb re-called the multiplex PCR reads, giving one row per CDR3 protein. The sample carries 600,000 to 650,000 distinct CDR3 sequences, less than 25% recorded once. Sequencing input: blood. All receptors come from a man aged 25-40 years with Graves' ophthalmopathy.

The genes are TRBV18 and TRBJ2-2; D is tentatively TRBD1 or TRBD2 (5 bases each). CDR1 and CDR2 (germline): KGHSH, LQKENI. The V and J ends lost 3 bases and 4 bases respectively, with 18 bases between them. The CDR3 consists of 17 residues. The CDR3 region has the DNA TGTGCCAGCTCACCCATCTTGACAGCGGATGGCACCGGGGAGCTGTTTTTT. Its protein is CASSPILTADGTGELFF. Complete variable domain (other parts from reference TRBV18 and TRBJ2-2): NAGVMQNPRHLVRRRGQEARLRCSPMKGHSHVYWYRQLPEEGLKFMVYLQKENIIDESGMPKERFSAEFPKEGPSILRIQQVVRGDSAAYFCASSPILTADGTGELFFGEGSRLTVL.

This clonotype came up many times. This chain links TRBV3-1 with TRBJ2-7; 13 nucleotides match TRBD2. The germline gives CDR1 LGHDT, CDR2 YNNKEL (reference sequence). Trimming cost V 1 base and J 5 bases; bases outside gene matches: 5. The CDR3 contains 16 residues. CDR3 in DNA: TGTGCCAGCAGCCAAGGCGGGGGGACTAGCGGGAACGAGCAGTACTTC. Its protein is CASSQGGGTSGNEQYF.

This clonotype has at least ten counts. The chain links TRBV27 to TRBJ2-3, with 8 nucleotides matching TRBD1. In germline, CDR1 is MNHEY, CDR2 SMNVEV (reference sequence). Germline trimming cut 5 bases from V and 6 bases from J; bases unmatched to any gene: 7. The CDR3 totals 14 residues. CDR3 region: CASSDGQGGDTQYF. In DNA, the CDR3 is TGTGCCAGCAGTGATGGACAGGGCGGGGATACGCAGTATTTT.

V is TRBV28 and J is TRBJ2-7; either TRBD1 or TRBD2 may fit D (6 bases each). Looked up from germline, CDR1 is MDHEN and CDR2 is SYDVKM. The CDR3 extends over 17 amino acids. Trimming removed 5 bases at V and 0 bases at J, with 20 bases between. The CDR3 DNA follows: TGTGCCAGCAGTCAACTCAGGGGACTGCTTAACTCCTACGAGCAGTACTTC. The encoded protein is CASSQLRGLLNSYEQYF.

This rearrangement joins TRBV4-3 to TRBJ1-3; no definite D call. The germline CDR1 and CDR2 sequences are LGHNA and YSLEER. This CDR3 comprises 15 residues. Trimming removed 1 base at V and 0 bases at J, with 7 bases between. CDR3 amino acids: CASSQAINSGNTIYF. CDR3 DNA sequence: TGCGCCAGCAGCCAAGCAATTAACTCTGGAAACACCATATATTTT.

The chain joins TRBV3-1 to TRBJ2-5, with D tentatively TRBD1 (6 bases). Germline CDR1 and CDR2: LGHDT and YNNKEL (reference sequence). This CDR3 comprises 13 residues. V was cut by 5 bases and J by 5 bases, with 12 bases left in between. This CDR3 reads CASSSQGWETQYF. The DNA for the CDR3 is TGTGCCAGCAGCTCACAGGGTTGGGAGACCCAGTACTTC.

The gene calls are TRBV25-1 and TRBJ2-5, with D tentatively TRBD1 or TRBD2 (5 bases each). V was clipped by 3 bases and J by 1 base, with 9 bases between them. The CDR3 length is 14 residues. Germline CDR1 and CDR2: MGHDK and SYGVNS. CDR3 in DNA: TGTGCCAGCAGTGAGGTAGGGACCCAAGAGACCCAGTACTTC. It yields the protein CASSEVGTQETQYF.

This clonotype was counted a few times. The CDR3: CASSLQGALTNEKLFF. DNA for the CDR3: TGTGCCAGCAGCCTTCAGGGGGCGCTCACTAATGAAAAACTGTTTTTT. V usage is TRBV7-2 and J usage is TRBJ1-4; 8 bases agree with TRBD1. There are 16 residues in the CDR3. The ends lost 5 bases at V and 2 bases at J; junction bases unmatched: 7. Germline V gene lookup returns CDR1 SGHTA and CDR2 FQGNSA.

The genes are TRBV19 and TRBJ1-1; D perhaps matches TRBD1 (6 bases). The V and J ends lost 6 bases and 1 base respectively, with 15 bases between them. Germline lookup yields CDR1 LNHDA and CDR2 SQIVND (reference sequence). This CDR3 is 15 amino acids long. DNA for the CDR3: TGTGCCAGTAGCGCAGCAGGGGAACGGAACACTGAAGCTTTCTTT. It encodes CASSAAGERNTEAFF.

The chain links TRBV4-2 to TRBJ2-5; TRBD2 might be the D (5 bases). Germline V gives CDR1 LGHNA, CDR2 YNFKEQ. Trimming took off 7 bases at V and 5 bases at J, with 20 bases between the two ends. The CDR3 extends over 15 amino acids. The CDR3: CASTPQLASRETQYF. The CDR3 DNA reads as TGTGCCAGCACCCCCCAGCTAGCAAGTAGGGAGACCCAGTACTTC.

The gene calls are TRBV6-1 and TRBJ2-3; 10 nucleotides align to TRBD2. The CDR3 loop spans 13 amino acids. From germline, CDR1 is MNHNS and CDR2 SASEGT. Losses at the gene ends were 9 bases for V and 3 bases for J; bases not matched to a gene: 3. CDR3 DNA: TGTGCCAGTTTAGCGGGAGGAACAGATACGCAGTATTTT. Its protein is CASLAGGTDTQYF.

This clonotype was found a few times. The chain couples TRBV4-1 to TRBJ1-1; D remains unclear. CDR1 is MGHRA, CDR2 YSYEKL, per germline. This CDR3 contains 13 residues. V lost 1 base and J 10 bases, leaving 13 bases between the germline ends. For the CDR3, the DNA is TGCGCCAGCAGCCAAGCTAACTCGGTAGGAGCTTTCTTT. Its translation: CASSQANSVGAFF.

The sample holds a few counts of this clonotype. This may arise from a read error, as a much more abundant clone is one base away. V gene TRBV28 combines with J gene TRBJ1-1, with a weak D call TRBD1 (6 bases). The germline CDR1 and CDR2 sequences are MDHEN and SYDVKM. V lost 7 bases and J lost 4, with 19 bases in between. CDR3 size: 15 residues. The CDR3 loop is CASKLTGHMSTEAFF. The DNA of the CDR3 is TGTGCCAGCAAGCTGACGGGACACATGAGCACTGAAGCTTTCTTT.

The chain employs TRBV11-2 and TRBJ2-7, with 15 bases fitting TRBD2. Trimming removed 7 bases from V and 7 bases from J; junction bases left unmatched: 8. Germline V lookup: CDR1 SGHAT, CDR2 FQNNGV. The CDR3 runs to 15 residues. The CDR3 bases are TGTGCCAGCACGGGACTAGCGGGAGGCCCTGGGGAGCAGTACTTC. This codes for CASTGLAGGPGEQYF. The variable domain in full, with the rest retrieved from reference TRBV11-2 and TRBJ2-7, is EAGVAQSPRYKIIEKRQSVAFWCNPISGHATLYWYQQILGQGPKLLIQFQNNGVVDDSQLPKDRFSAERLKGVDSTLKIQPAKLEDSAVYLCASTGLAGGPGEQYFGPGTRLTVT.

The chain has TRBV25-1 and TRBJ2-7; the match to TRBD1 covers 7 bases. The CDR3 runs 12 residues. Per germline, CDR1 MGHDK and CDR2 SYGVNS. V was clipped by 4 bases and J by 4 bases; unmatched bases: 1. For the CDR3, the DNA is TGTGCCAGCAGTGTGGGACAGTACGAGCAGTACTTC. It translates to CASSVGQYEQYF.

The V call is TRBV4-3, the J call TRBJ2-1; TRBD1 or TRBD2 may be the D gene (5 bases each). The V gene lost 4 bases and the J gene lost 0 bases, with 16 bases spanning the gap. The CDR3 is 17 residues long. Germline V lookup: CDR1 LGHNA, CDR2 YSLEER. The CDR3 spells CASSRLSGTSSYNEQFF. The CDR3 DNA is TGCGCCAGCAGCCGTCTTTCAGGGACCAGCTCCTACAATGAGCAGTTCTTC.

Only a few counts were recorded for this clonotype. CDR3: CAWRAGTEAFF. The DNA for the CDR3 is TGTGCCTGGAGGGCAGGTACTGAAGCTTTCTTT. The chain joins TRBV30 to TRBJ1-1; D is unresolved. Germline V lookup: CDR1 GTSNPN, CDR2 SVGIG (reference sequence). The CDR3 contains 11 residues. V lost 3 bases and J 5 bases, leaving 7 bases between the germline ends.

Remarks on this clonotype: This clone may be a read error of a much larger clone one base away. The chain employs TRBV12-3 or TRBV12-4 and TRBJ2-3; 8 bases agree with TRBD2. The CDR3 contains 15 residues. The junction had 4 bases not matched to a gene; V was cut back by 4 bases and J by 1 base. CDR3 protein: CASSSQLAGTDTQYF. CDR3 sequence (DNA): TGTGCCAGCAGTTCACAACTAGCGGGCACAGATACGCAGTATTTT.

This clonotype occurred many times. V usage is TRBV12-3 or TRBV12-4 and J usage is TRBJ2-7; 8 nucleotides agree with TRBD2. The CDR3 loop spans 13 amino acids. V was pared by 5 bases and J by 4 bases, with 4 bases of the junction left unmatched. Here the CDR3 DNA reads TGTGCCAGCAGTAGCGTAGCGGGATACGAGCAGTACTTC. Translated, it gives CASSSVAGYEQYF.

This chain joins TRBV6-1 and TRBJ1-1; the match to TRBD1 covers 8 bases. Germline CDR1 is MNHNS and CDR2 is SASEGT. This CDR3 is built from 15 residues. J lost 1 base, V lost 4 bases, and 5 bases had no gene match. The CDR3: CASSGPGGKNTEAFF. Here the CDR3 DNA reads TGTGCCAGCAGTGGTCCAGGGGGCAAGAACACTGAAGCTTTCTTT.

Many counts were recorded for this clonotype. The V call is TRBV18, the J call TRBJ1-5; 7 nucleotides align to TRBD1. There are 15 residues in the CDR3. The V gene's germline CDR1 is KGHSH and CDR2 LQKENI. J gave up 0 bases and V 1 base, and 0 bases lay outside the gene matches. As DNA, the CDR3 is TGTGCCAGCTCACCACAGGGGGCTAGCAATCAGCCCCAGCATTTT. It specifies CASSPQGASNQPQHF.

The chain uses TRBV10-1 and TRBJ1-2, with D maybe TRBD1 (5 bases). Germline lookup yields CDR1 WNHNN and CDR2 SYGVQD (reference sequence). V lost 2 bases and J 5 bases, leaving 6 bases between the germline ends. The CDR3 is 12 residues long. The CDR3 protein is CASSEDRYGYTF. In DNA, the CDR3 is TGCGCCAGCAGTGAGGACAGATATGGCTACACCTTC.

This clonotype was seen only a few times. J is TRBJ2-2 and V is TRBV6-4; TRBD1 aligns across 7 bases. The length of the CDR3 is 16 residues. CDR1 MRHNA and CDR2 SNTAGT come from the germline V gene. J lost 7 bases, V lost 4 bases, and 12 bases had no gene match. CDR3 DNA sequence: TGTGCCAGCAGTGCCCGAGGGGGCGTGGAGATCGGGGAGCTGTTTTTT. Protein sequence: CASSARGGVEIGELFF.

Only a few counts were recorded for this clonotype. The chain uses TRBV27 and TRBJ2-1, with 15 bases identical to TRBD2. Germline V gives CDR1 MNHEY, CDR2 SMNVEV (reference sequence). The CDR3 has 15 residues. V was clipped by 10 bases and J by 8 bases; unmatched bases: 9. The CDR3 DNA is TGTGCCACCGGACTAGCGGGAGGGCCATTATATGAGCAGTTCTTC. This translates into CATGLAGGPLYEQFF.

The chain joins TRBV7-9 to TRBJ2-7; D perhaps matches TRBD2 (5 bases). The CDR3 has 15 residues. Germline V lookup: CDR1 SEHNR, CDR2 FQNEAQ (reference sequence). V was shortened by 5 bases and J by 3 bases, with 17 bases between the two germline ends. CDR3 sequence (DNA): TGTGCCAGCAGCCCAACCCTAGCAGACGACTACGAGCAGTACTTC. Translated, it gives CASSPTLADDYEQYF.

This clonotype has ten or more counts. The chain employs TRBV12-3 or TRBV12-4 and TRBJ2-2; D might be TRBD2 (5 bases). V was pared by 6 bases and J by 1 base, with 9 bases between. The CDR3 covers 14 residues. CDR3 sequence: CASRGGLNTGELFF. In nucleotides, the CDR3 is TGTGCCAGCAGGGGCGGGTTGAACACCGGGGAGCTGTTTTTT.

This clonotype was picked up many times. This chain uses TRBV28 with TRBJ2-3; 14 bases match TRBD2. V shed 5 bases, J shed 7 bases, and the junction held 8 bases outside the gene matches. In germline, CDR1 is MDHEN, CDR2 SYDVKM. There are 16 residues in the CDR3. CDR3 residues: CASSTPGLAGVNTQYF. In DNA, the CDR3 is TGTGCCAGCAGTACCCCGGGACTAGCGGGAGTGAATACGCAGTATTTT.

At least ten counts were recorded for this clonotype. The rearrangement links TRBV20-1 to TRBJ1-1; possibly TRBD1 for D (5 bases). This CDR3 has 15 residues. V lost 0 bases, J lost 5 bases, and 16 bases lay in between. Germline V gives CDR1 DFQATT, CDR2 SNEGSKA (reference sequence). This chain's CDR3 is CSARDQAGPRTEAFF. The CDR3 region has the DNA TGCAGTGCTAGAGATCAGGCAGGGCCACGTACTGAAGCTTTCTTT.

The chain joins TRBV6-5 to TRBJ2-3, with 10 bases that match TRBD2. The junction had 6 bases not matched to a gene; V was cut back by 0 bases and J by 0 bases. The CDR3 has 18 amino acids. In germline, CDR1 is MNHEY, CDR2 SVGAGI. The CDR3 coding sequence is TGTGCCAGCAGTTACTCTAGCGGGAGGAGCCCTAGCACAGATACGCAGTATTTT. This codes for CASSYSSGRSPSTDTQYF.

At least ten counts were recorded for this clonotype. The rearrangement links TRBV2 to TRBJ1-1; a weak D match, TRBD1 (5 bases). Per germline, CDR1 SNHLY and CDR2 FYNNEI. This CDR3 is built from 15 residues. V lost 10 bases to trimming and J lost 1 base, with 19 bases between them. CDR3 loop: CANLQTRGGNTEAFF. CDR3 bases: TGTGCCAACCTACAGACACGGGGGGGGAACACTGAAGCTTTCTTT.